This TCR beta chain derives from a study of vaccination and CD4 T cells after COVID-19. About the study: Participants, all vaccine recipients, received two doses of either BNT162b2 or mRNA-1273. Samples were taken after vaccination, a median of around 67 days after dose two, with a range of 14 to 241.

This CDR3 region has 14 residues. V shed 10 bases and J 7 bases; nucleotides not matched to a gene: 15. Oncomine TCR Beta short-read sequencing was applied to DNA from cultured CD4+ T cells. The genomic DNA was obtained from cultured CD4+ T cells by extraction with the QIAamp micro DNA kit. TCRdb re-derived calls from the PCR reads in MiXCR, one entry per CDR3 protein. The table includes approximately 18,000 distinct CDR3 sequences, 45% to 65% detected once. Sample treatment: roughly 11-day PBMC culture with coronavirus spike peptide pools or control peptides (ViraFEST assay). Peptide pool stimulation in ViraFEST expanded antigen-specific T cells, whose TCRs were then sequenced. For this clonotype: The antigen is unknown.

Sequencing input: CD4+ T cells from blood, cultured in vitro. The chain recombines TRBV12-3 or TRBV12-4 with TRBJ1-2, with 7 bases identical to TRBD1. This receptor was identified in a human donor who had recovered from COVID-19. In nucleotides, the CDR3 is TGTGCCACCCGGACGACAGGGAGACGGAGTGGCTACACCTTC. Protein product: CATRTTGRRSGYTF.